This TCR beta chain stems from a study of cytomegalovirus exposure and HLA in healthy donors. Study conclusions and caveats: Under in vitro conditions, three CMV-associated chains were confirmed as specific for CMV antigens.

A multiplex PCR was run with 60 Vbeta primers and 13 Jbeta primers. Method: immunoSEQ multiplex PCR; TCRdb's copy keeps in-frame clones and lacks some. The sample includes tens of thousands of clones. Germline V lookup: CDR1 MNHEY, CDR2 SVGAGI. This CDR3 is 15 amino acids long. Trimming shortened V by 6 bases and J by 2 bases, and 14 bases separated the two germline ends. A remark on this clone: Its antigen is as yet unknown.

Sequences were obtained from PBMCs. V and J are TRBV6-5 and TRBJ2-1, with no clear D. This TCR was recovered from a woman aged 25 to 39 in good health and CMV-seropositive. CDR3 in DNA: TGTGCCAGCAGACACAGACAAAGCACCTACAATGAGCAGTTCTTC. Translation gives CASRHRQSTYNEQFF.